These 9 T cell receptor beta chains came from one sample sequenced in a study of shared clonotypes between healthy human individuals. The protocol was immunoSEQ multiplex PCR, while the TCRdb copy is restricted to in-frame clones and leaves out a portion. The repertoire consists of 1,400,000 or so clones, with approximately 98.5% occurring once and the leading ten covering about 0.34%. Sequencing used naive CD4+ T cells sorted from blood. Subset denoted: CD45RA+ positively selected. Receptors were obtained from a man aged 30 to 45 in good health.

This clone was picked up one time. V and J are TRBV6-1 and TRBJ1-1; D is unresolved. V shed 2 bases and J shed 0 bases, with 7 bases lying between them. The CDR3 consists of 14 residues. Germline-derived CDR1 and CDR2 are MNHNS and SASEGT. DNA of the CDR3: TGTGCCAGCAGTGAAATGGGTGTGAACACTGAAGCTTTCTTT. Protein sequence: CASSEMGVNTEAFF.

The gene calls are TRBV29-1 and TRBJ2-5; TRBD2 matches at 9 bases. The CDR3 totals 15 residues. The V segment lost 6 bases and the J segment 1 base; nucleotides outside the gene matches: 9. Germline V gives CDR1 SQVTM, CDR2 ANQGSEA. CDR3 sequence: CSVQSTSGTQETQYF. CDR3 in DNA: TGCAGCGTACAATCGACTAGCGGAACCCAAGAGACCCAGTACTTC.

The chain uses TRBV2 and TRBJ1-1; TRBD1 matches at 8 bases. Germline-derived CDR1 and CDR2 are SNHLY and FYNNEI. The CDR3 loop spans 15 amino acids. V was pared by 6 bases and J by 5 bases, with 11 bases of the junction left unmatched. The CDR3 here is CASRVQGVAGTEAFF. In nucleotides, the CDR3 is TGTGCCAGCAGGGTACAGGGGGTAGCTGGGACTGAAGCTTTCTTT.

The rearrangement joins TRBV18 to TRBJ2-7, with a weak D call TRBD2 (5 bases). The germline CDR1 and CDR2 sequences are KGHSH and LQKENI. The V and J ends lost 3 bases and 5 bases respectively, with 14 bases between them. This CDR3 region has 14 residues. This CDR3 is CASSPSGSVHEQYF. Here the CDR3 DNA reads TGTGCCAGCTCACCGTCTGGGAGTGTTCACGAGCAGTACTTC. The full variable domain, rest sourced from reference TRBV18 and TRBJ2-7, is NAGVMQNPRHLVRRRGQEARLRCSPMKGHSHVYWYRQLPEEGLKFMVYLQKENIIDESGMPKERFSAEFPKEGPSILRIQQVVRGDSAAYFCASSPSGSVHEQYFGPGTRLTVT.

Notes on this clone: Other DNA sequences of this sample code for an identical CDR3. V is TRBV5-1 and J is TRBJ2-3; 7 positions agree with TRBD1. The CDR3 consists of 14 residues. Per germline, CDR1 SGHRS and CDR2 YFSETQ. V was clipped by 0 bases and J by 5 bases; unmatched bases: 3. The CDR3 region is CASSLVQGRDTQYF. The DNA for the CDR3 is TGCGCCAGCAGCTTGGTACAGGGGCGAGATACGCAGTATTTT.

The V call is TRBV9, the J call TRBJ2-7; TRBD2 might be the D (5 bases). The germline V gene has CDR1 SGDLS and CDR2 YYNGEE. The CDR3 contains 14 residues. V shed 0 bases and J shed 7 bases, with 14 bases lying between them. The CDR3 reads CASSVGVLAGEQYF. Here the CDR3 DNA reads TGTGCCAGCAGCGTAGGAGTTCTAGCTGGGGAGCAGTACTTC.

V usage is TRBV7-9 and J usage is TRBJ1-5; perhaps TRBD1 as D (6 bases). CDR3 size: 16 residues. Trimming removed 4 bases at V and 5 bases at J, with 18 bases between. Per the germline V gene, CDR1 is SEHNR and CDR2 is FQNEAQ (reference sequence). The CDR3 protein is CASSSLRGAPDQPQHF. CDR3 DNA: TGTGCCAGCAGCTCACTTCGGGGGGCCCCCGATCAGCCCCAGCATTTT.

The J gene is TRBJ2-1, the V gene TRBV28, with D tentatively TRBD2 (6 bases). The V gene's germline CDR1 is MDHEN and CDR2 SYDVKM. The V and J ends lost 10 bases and 2 bases respectively, with 21 bases between them. This CDR3 contains 16 residues. CDR3 bases: TGTGCCATCGAACGACACCGGGGCGGGGCCTACAATGAGCAGTTCTTC. This codes for CAIERHRGGAYNEQFF.

This chain joins TRBV29-1 and TRBJ2-3; D may be TRBD2 (6 bases). The CDR3 covers 17 residues. Trimming took off 0 bases at V and 1 base at J, with 17 bases between the two ends. In germline, CDR1 is SQVTM, CDR2 ANQGSEA. The CDR3 reads CSVEDWRGVRGTDTQYF. CDR3 DNA: TGCAGCGTTGAAGATTGGAGGGGCGTTCGTGGCACAGATACGCAGTATTTT.